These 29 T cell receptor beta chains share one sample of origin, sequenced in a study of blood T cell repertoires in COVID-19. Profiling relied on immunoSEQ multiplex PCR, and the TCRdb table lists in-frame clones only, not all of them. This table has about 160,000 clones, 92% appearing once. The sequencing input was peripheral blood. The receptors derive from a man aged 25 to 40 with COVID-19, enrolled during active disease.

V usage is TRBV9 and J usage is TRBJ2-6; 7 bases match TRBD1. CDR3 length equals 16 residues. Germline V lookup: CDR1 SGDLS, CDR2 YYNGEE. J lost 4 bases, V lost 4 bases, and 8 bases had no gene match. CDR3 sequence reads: CASSPTTGPGANVLTF. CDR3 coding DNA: TGTGCCAGCAGCCCCACGACAGGGCCCGGGGCCAACGTCCTGACTTTC.

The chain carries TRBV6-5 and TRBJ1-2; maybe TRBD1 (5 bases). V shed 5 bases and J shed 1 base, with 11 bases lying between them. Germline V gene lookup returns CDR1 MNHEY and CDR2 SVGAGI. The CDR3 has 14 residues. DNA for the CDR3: TGTGCCAGCAGTAGGGAAAGGGGTAACTATGGCTACACCTTC. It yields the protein CASSRERGNYGYTF.

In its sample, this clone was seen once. Here the CDR3 reads CASSLAGVGNTIYF. The CDR3 nucleotides read TGCGCCAGCAGCTTGGCAGGGGTTGGAAACACCATATATTTT. The V and J genes are TRBV5-1 and TRBJ1-3; D might be TRBD1 (6 bases). The CDR3 totals 14 residues. The germline CDR1 and CDR2 sequences are SGHRS and YFSETQ. Trimming cost V 0 bases and J 3 bases, with 7 bases left between them.

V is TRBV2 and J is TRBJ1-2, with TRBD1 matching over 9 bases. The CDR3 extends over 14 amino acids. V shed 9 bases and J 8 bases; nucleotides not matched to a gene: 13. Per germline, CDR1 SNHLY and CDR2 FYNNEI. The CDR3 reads CASLDRGKYEGYTF. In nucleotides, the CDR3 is TGTGCCAGTCTGGACAGGGGAAAATATGAAGGCTACACCTTC.

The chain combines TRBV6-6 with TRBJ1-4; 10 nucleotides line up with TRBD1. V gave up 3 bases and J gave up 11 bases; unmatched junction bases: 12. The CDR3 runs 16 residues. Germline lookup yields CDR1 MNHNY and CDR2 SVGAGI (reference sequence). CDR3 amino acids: CASSYDPGQGIRKLFF. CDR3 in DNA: TGTGCCAGCAGTTATGATCCGGGACAGGGGATTAGGAAACTGTTTTTT.

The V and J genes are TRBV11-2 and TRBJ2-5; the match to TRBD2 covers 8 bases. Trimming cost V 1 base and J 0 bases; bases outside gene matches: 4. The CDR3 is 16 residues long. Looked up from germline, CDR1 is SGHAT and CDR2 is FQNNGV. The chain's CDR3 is CASSLGLAGDQETQYF. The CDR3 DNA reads TGTGCCAGCAGCTTAGGGCTAGCGGGCGACCAAGAGACCCAGTACTTC.

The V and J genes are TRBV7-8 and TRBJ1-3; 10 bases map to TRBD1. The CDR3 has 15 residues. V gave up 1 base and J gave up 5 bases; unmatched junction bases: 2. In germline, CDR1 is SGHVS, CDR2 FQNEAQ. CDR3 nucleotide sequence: TGTGCCAGCAGCTTAGAGGGACAGGGGAGAAACACCATATATTTT. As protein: CASSLEGQGRNTIYF. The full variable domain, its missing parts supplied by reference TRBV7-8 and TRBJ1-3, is GAGVSQSPRYKVAKRGQDVALRCDPISGHVSLFWYQQALGQGPEFLTYFQNEAQLDKSGLPSDRFFAERPEGSVSTLKIQRTQQEDSAVYLCASSLEGQGRNTIYFGEGSWLTVV.

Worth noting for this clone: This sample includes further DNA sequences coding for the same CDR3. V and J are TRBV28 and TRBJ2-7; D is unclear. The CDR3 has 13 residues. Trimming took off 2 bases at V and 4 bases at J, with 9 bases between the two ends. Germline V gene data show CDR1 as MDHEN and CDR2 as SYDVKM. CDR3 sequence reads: CASSLGQRYEQYF. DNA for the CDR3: TGTGCCAGCAGTTTAGGGCAGAGATACGAGCAGTACTTC.

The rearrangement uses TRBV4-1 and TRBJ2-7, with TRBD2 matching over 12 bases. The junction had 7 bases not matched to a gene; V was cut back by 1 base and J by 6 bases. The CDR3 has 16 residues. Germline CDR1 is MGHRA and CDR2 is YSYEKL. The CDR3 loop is CASSQGETSGSSEQYF. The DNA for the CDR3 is TGCGCCAGCAGCCAAGGGGAGACTAGCGGGAGCTCCGAGCAGTACTTC.

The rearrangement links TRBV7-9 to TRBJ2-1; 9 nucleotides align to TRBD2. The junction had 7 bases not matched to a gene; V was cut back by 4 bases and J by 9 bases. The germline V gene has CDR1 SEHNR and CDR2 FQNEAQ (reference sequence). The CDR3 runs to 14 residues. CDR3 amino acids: CASSWTSAGTEQFF. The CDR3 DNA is TGTGCCAGCAGCTGGACTAGCGCTGGCACTGAGCAGTTCTTC.

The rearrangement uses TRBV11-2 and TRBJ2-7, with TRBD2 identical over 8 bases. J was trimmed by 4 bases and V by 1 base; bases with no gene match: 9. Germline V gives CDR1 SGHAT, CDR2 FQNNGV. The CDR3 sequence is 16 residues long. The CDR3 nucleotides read TGTGCCAGCAGCTTAGGCCCAGCGGGAGTAGTGTACGAGCAGTACTTC. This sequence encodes CASSLGPAGVVYEQYF.

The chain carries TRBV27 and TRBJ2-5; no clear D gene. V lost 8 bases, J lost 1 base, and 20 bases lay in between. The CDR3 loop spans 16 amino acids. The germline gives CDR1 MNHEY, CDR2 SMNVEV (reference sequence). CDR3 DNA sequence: TGTGCCAGCTCCAAATTCCGACTGACCCTCCAAGAGACCCAGTACTTC. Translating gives CASSKFRLTLQETQYF.

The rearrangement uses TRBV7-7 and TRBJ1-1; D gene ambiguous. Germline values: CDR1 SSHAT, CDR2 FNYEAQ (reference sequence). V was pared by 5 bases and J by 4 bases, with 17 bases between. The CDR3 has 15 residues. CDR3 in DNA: TGTGCCAGCAGCCATCAACAGAGTTCGATCACTGAAGCTTTCTTT. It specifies CASSHQQSSITEAFF.

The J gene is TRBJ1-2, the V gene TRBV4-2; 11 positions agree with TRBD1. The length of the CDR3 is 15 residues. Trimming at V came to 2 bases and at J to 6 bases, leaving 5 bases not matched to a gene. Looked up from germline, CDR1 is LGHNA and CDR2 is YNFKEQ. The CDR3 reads CASSQPGQGAHGYTF. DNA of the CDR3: TGTGCCAGCAGCCAACCCGGACAGGGGGCTCATGGCTACACCTTC.

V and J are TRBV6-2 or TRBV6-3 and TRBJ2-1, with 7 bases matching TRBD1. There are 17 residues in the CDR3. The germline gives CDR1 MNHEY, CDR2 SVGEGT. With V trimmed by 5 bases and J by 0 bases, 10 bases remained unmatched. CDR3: CASSANRGMSSYNEQFF. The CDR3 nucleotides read TGTGCCAGCAGTGCCAACAGGGGTATGAGCTCCTACAATGAGCAGTTCTTC.

The CDR3 here is CASSEITGSVQYF. In nucleotides, the CDR3 is TGTGCCAGCAGTGAAATTACAGGGTCGGTGCAGTACTTC. The chain recombines TRBV6-4 with TRBJ2-7, with D perhaps TRBD1 (6 bases). Germline V lookup: CDR1 MRHNA, CDR2 SNTAGT. The CDR3 length is 13 residues. V lost 3 bases and J 9 bases, leaving 15 bases between the germline ends.

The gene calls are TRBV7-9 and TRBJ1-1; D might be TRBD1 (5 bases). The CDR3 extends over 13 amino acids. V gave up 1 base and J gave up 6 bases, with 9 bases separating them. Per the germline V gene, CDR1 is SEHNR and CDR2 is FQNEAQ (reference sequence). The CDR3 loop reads CASSLGGRAEAFF. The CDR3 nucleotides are TGTGCCAGCAGCTTAGGGGGCAGGGCTGAAGCTTTCTTT.

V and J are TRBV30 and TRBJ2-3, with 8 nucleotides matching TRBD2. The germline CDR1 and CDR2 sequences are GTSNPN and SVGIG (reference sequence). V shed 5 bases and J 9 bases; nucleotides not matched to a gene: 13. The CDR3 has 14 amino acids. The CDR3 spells CAWLQSYTSGTQYF. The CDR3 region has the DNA TGTGCCTGGTTACAGTCCTATACTAGCGGCACGCAGTATTTT.

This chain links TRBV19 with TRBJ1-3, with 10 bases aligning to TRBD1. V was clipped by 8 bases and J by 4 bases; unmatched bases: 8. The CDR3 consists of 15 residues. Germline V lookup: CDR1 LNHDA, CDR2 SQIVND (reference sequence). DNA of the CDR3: TGTGCCAGTGCCCCAGACAGGGGGCGAGGAAACACCATATATTTT. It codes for CASAPDRGRGNTIYF.

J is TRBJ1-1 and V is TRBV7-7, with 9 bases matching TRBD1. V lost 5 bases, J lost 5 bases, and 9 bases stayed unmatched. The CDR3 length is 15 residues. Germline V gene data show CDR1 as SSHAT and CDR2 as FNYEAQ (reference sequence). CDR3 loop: CASSPWTGERTEAFF. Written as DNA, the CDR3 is TGTGCCAGCAGCCCTTGGACAGGGGAAAGGACTGAAGCTTTCTTT.

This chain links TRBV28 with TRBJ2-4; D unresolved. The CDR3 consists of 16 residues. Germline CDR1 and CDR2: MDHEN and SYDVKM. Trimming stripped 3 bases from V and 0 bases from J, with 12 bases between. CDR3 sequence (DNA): TGTGCCAGCAGTTTTTCCGAGCGCCTAGCCAAAAACATTCAGTACTTC. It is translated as CASSFSERLAKNIQYF.

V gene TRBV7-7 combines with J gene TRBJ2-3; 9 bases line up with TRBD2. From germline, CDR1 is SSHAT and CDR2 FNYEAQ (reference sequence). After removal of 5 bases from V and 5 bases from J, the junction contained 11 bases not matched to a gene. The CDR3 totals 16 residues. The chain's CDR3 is CASSPGLAGAVDTQYF. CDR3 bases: TGTGCCAGCAGCCCCGGATTAGCGGGAGCCGTAGATACGCAGTATTTT. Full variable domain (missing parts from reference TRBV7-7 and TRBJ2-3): GAGVSQSPRYKVTKRGQDVTLRCDPISSHATLYWYQQALGQGPEFLTYFNYEAQPDKSGLPSDRFSAERPEGSISTLTIQRTEQRDSAMYRCASSPGLAGAVDTQYFGPGTRLTVL.

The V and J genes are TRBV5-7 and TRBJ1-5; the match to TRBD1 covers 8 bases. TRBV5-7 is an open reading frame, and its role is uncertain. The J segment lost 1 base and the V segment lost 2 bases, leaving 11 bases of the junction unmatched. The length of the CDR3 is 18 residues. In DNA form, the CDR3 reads TGTGCCAGCAGCTTAAACCGGGACAGGACACCAAGCAATCAGCCCCAGCATTTT. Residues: CASSLNRDRTPSNQPQHF.

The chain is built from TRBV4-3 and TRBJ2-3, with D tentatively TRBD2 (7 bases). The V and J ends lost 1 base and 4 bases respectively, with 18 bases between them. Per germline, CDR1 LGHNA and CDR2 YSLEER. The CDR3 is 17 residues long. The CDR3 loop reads CASSQVHGGPRADTQYF. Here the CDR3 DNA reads TGCGCCAGCAGCCAAGTTCACGGGGGGCCCCGGGCAGATACGCAGTATTTT.

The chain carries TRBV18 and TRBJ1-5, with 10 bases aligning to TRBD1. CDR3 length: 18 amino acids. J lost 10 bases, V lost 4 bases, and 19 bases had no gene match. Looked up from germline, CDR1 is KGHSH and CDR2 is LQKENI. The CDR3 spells CASSRDFLGQGGATPQHF. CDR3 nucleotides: TGTGCCAGCTCACGGGACTTTCTCGGACAGGGGGGGGCTACTCCCCAGCATTTT.

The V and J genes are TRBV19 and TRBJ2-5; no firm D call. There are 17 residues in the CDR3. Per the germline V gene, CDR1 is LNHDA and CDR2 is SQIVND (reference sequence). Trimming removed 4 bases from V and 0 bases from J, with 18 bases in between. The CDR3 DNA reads TGTGCCAGTAGTACCCCAGGCAGGATTAAGTACCAAGAGACCCAGTACTTC. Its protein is CASSTPGRIKYQETQYF.

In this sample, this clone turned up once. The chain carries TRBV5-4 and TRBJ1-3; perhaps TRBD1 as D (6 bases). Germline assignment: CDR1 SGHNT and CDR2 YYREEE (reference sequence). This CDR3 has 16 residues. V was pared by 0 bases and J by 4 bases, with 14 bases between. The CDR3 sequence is CASSLDQGTRGNTIYF. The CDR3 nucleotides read TGTGCCAGCAGCTTGGACCAGGGGACGCGGGGAAACACCATATATTTT.

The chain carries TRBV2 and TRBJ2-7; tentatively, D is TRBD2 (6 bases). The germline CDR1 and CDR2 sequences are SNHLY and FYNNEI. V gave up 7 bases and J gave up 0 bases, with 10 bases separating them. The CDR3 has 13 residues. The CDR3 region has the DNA TGTGCCAGCAAAGACGGGAGCTCCTACGAGCAGTACTTC. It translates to CASKDGSSYEQYF.

Written as DNA, the CDR3 is TGTGCCAGTAGTATCCTTCTAGCAGGGGCCGAGCAGTTCTTC. This encodes CASSILLAGAEQFF. This rearrangement joins TRBV19 to TRBJ2-1, with D perhaps TRBD1 (6 bases). V gave up 3 bases and J gave up 10 bases, with 16 bases separating them. The germline V gene has CDR1 LNHDA and CDR2 SQIVND (reference sequence). The CDR3 contains 14 residues.